Below, one T cell receptor (beta chain) is given with its context. The data were produced by immunoSEQ multiplex PCR, yet TCRdb's version contains in-frame clones alone and is incomplete. The data show hundreds of thousands of clones, around nine tenths seen once. V gave up 3 bases and J gave up 4 bases, with 9 bases separating them. Germline V lookup: CDR1 LGHDT, CDR2 YNNKEL (reference sequence). This CDR3 is 13 amino acids long. The data stem from a study of blood T cell repertoires in COVID-19. The material sequenced was peripheral blood. V is TRBV3-1 (or the pseudogene TRBV3-2) and J is TRBJ1-2; TRBD1 might be the D (5 bases). The clonotype originates from a woman in her late teens or twenties who had recovered from COVID-19. The CDR3 spells CASSQMTAYGYTF. The CDR3 DNA follows: TGTGCCAGCAGCCAGATGACAGCCTATGGCTACACCTTC.